This T cell receptor (beta chain) was found in a study of blood T cell repertoires in COVID-19. The overall study: COVID-19 samples from acute and convalescent phases originated in the United States, Italy and Spain. In each case, the material was cDNA or gDNA derived from T cells, B-cell-depleted T cells, or PBMCs.

Germline CDR1 is ENHRY and CDR2 is SYGVKD. Trimming stripped 10 bases from V and 5 bases from J, with 16 bases between. CDR3 length: 13 residues. Data came from immunoSEQ multiplex PCR; TCRdb stores just in-frame clones and leaves some out. The sample yields 35,000 to 55,000 clones, about 90% seen once. The sample holds one count of this clone. The sequence was collected from a human donor in a cohort sampled during active COVID-19. The chain employs TRBV10-3 and TRBJ2-3; no clear D gene. Sequenced material: peripheral blood. DNA for the CDR3: TGTGCCACCAGCTTAGAGGTGAAAGATACGCAGTATTTT. Its translation is CATSLEVKDTQYF.